A selection of T cell receptor beta chains follows, all from one sample in a study of shared clonotypes between healthy human individuals. Sequencing used immunoSEQ multiplex PCR; TCRdb keeps in-frame clones, though not all of them. Altogether about 980,000 clones are present, approximately 80% being singletons, with the ten largest covering about 1.5%. Sequenced sample: memory CD4+ T cells sorted from blood. These receptors were taken from a man aged 18 to 35 in good health. Each CDR3 is given with its conserved first and last residue. The D gene is left open where the match is weak. Clone size appears in some rows only: once, few, many, or a class for an expanded clone.

length: 11; size: .; D: .; V: TRBV19; J: TRBJ2-3; CDR3: CASSIVSQQYF; DNA: TGTGCCAGTAGTATAGTCTCTCAGCAGTATTTT
length: 16; size: .; D: .; V: TRBV18; J: TRBJ1-3; CDR3: CASSPPLLSSGNTIYF; DNA: TGTGCCAGCTCACCCCCCCTCTTAAGCTCTGGAAACACCATATATTTT
length: 14; size: once; D: .; V: TRBV10-1; J: TRBJ1-6; CDR3: CASKGQSDNSPLHF; DNA: TGCGCCAGCAAAGGACAGTCCGACAATTCACCCCTCCACTTT
length: 16; size: few; D: .; V: TRBV5-1; J: TRBJ1-2; CDR3: CASSLARNPQPLGYTF; DNA: TGCGCCAGCAGCTTGGCCCGAAACCCTCAACCCCTTGGCTACACCTTC
length: 12; size: .; D: .; V: TRBV2; J: TRBJ2-5; CDR3: CASGAVGETQYF; DNA: TGTGCCAGCGGGGCAGTCGGGGAGACCCAGTACTTC
length: 15; size: .; D: .; V: TRBV15; J: TRBJ1-4; CDR3: CATSRDDRSNEKLFF; DNA: TGTGCCACCAGCAGAGACGACAGGAGTAATGAAAAACTGTTTTTT
length: 11; size: few; D: .; V: TRBV30; J: TRBJ2-7; CDR3: CAWRKSYEQYF; DNA: TGTGCCTGGAGAAAATCCTACGAGCAGTACTTC
length: 13; size: few; D: .; V: TRBV25-1; J: TRBJ2-5; CDR3: CASSDPGVETQYF; DNA: TGTGCCAGCAGTGATCCGGGAGTGGAGACCCAGTACTTC
length: 14; size: .; D: .; V: TRBV5-1; J: TRBJ1-5; CDR3: CASSRGPSNQPQHF; DNA: TGCGCCAGCAGCCGGGGCCCTAGCAATCAGCCCCAGCATTTT
length: 14; size: once; D: TRBD1; V: TRBV30; J: TRBJ1-5; CDR3: CAWSFGQGEKPQHF; DNA: TGTGCCTGGAGTTTTGGACAGGGGGAGAAGCCCCAGCACTTT
length: 15; size: .; D: .; V: TRBV4-3; J: TRBJ1-4; CDR3: CASSQDNGANEKLFF; DNA: TGCGCCAGCAGCCAAGATAACGGGGCTAATGAAAAACTGTTTTTT
length: 11; size: .; D: .; V: TRBV10-3; J: TRBJ1-1; CDR3: CASGGNTEAFF; DNA: TGTGCCAGCGGGGGGAACACTGAAGCTTTCTTT
length: 16; size: .; D: .; V: TRBV7-9; J: TRBJ1-1; CDR3: CASSLGVAQENTEAFF; DNA: TGTGCCAGCAGCTTAGGTGTCGCTCAGGAGAACACTGAAGCTTTCTTT
length: 15; size: .; D: .; V: TRBV5-1; J: TRBJ1-2; CDR3: CASSKDTTSTYGYTF; DNA: TGCGCCAGCAGCAAGGACACCACTTCGACCTATGGCTACACCTTC
length: 16; size: .; D: .; V: TRBV4-1; J: TRBJ2-7; CDR3: CASSQQSAGLFYEQYF; DNA: TGCGCCAGCAGCCAACAGTCGGCCGGACTATTCTACGAGCAGTACTTC
length: 15; size: .; D: .; V: TRBV28; J: TRBJ1-4; CDR3: CASSPGDRRNEKLFF; DNA: TGTGCCAGCAGCCCGGGTGACAGGCGTAATGAAAAACTGTTTTTT
length: 14; size: .; D: TRBD2; V: TRBV5-4; J: TRBJ2-7; CDR3: CASSSAGGAYEQYF; DNA: TGTGCCAGCAGCTCTGCGGGGGGGGCCTACGAGCAGTACTTC
length: 15; size: .; D: .; V: TRBV5-6; J: TRBJ1-5; CDR3: CASSIWGRVSSPQHF; DNA: TGTGCCAGCAGCATCTGGGGGAGGGTGAGTTCGCCCCAGCATTTT
length: 14; size: .; D: .; V: TRBV10-3; J: TRBJ2-1; CDR3: CAISDGGTYNEQFF; DNA: TGTGCCATCAGTGATGGGGGGACCTACAATGAGCAGTTCTTC
length: 13; size: once; D: TRBD1; V: TRBV6-6; J: TRBJ2-7; CDR3: CASQGQGIYEQYF; DNA: TGTGCCAGCCAGGGACAGGGGATTTACGAGCAGTACTTC
length: 15; size: .; D: TRBD1; V: TRBV2; J: TRBJ2-7; CDR3: CASTKGQGSTYEQYF; DNA: TGTGCCAGCACTAAAGGACAGGGAAGTACCTACGAGCAGTACTTC
length: 15; size: once; D: TRBD1; V: TRBV19; J: TRBJ1-6; CDR3: CASSGQGARSSPLHF; DNA: TGTGCCAGCAGTGGACAGGGGGCTCGCAGTTCACCCCTCCACTTT
length: 14; size: .; D: .; V: TRBV18; J: TRBJ1-5; CDR3: CAGSPRGEDQPQHF; DNA: TGTGCCGGCTCACCACGGGGGGAGGATCAGCCCCAGCATTTT
length: 16; size: .; D: .; V: TRBV7-9; J: TRBJ1-2; CDR3: CASSSARLTGQNGYTF; DNA: TGTGCCAGCAGCTCGGCCCGTCTGACAGGCCAAAATGGCTACACCTTC
length: 14; size: .; D: .; V: TRBV6-1; J: TRBJ2-2; CDR3: CASSETGSTGELFF; DNA: TGTGCCAGCAGTGAAACAGGGAGCACCGGGGAGCTGTTTTTT
length: 15; size: .; D: TRBD1; V: TRBV28; J: TRBJ1-6; CDR3: CASSLPGQGDSPLHF; DNA: TGTGCCAGCAGTCTCCCGGGACAGGGGGATTCACCCCTCCACTTT
length: 15; size: once; D: .; V: TRBV7-9; J: TRBJ1-5; CDR3: CASSSGRAGNQPQHF; DNA: TGTGCCAGCAGCTCCGGACGGGCAGGCAATCAGCCCCAGCATTTT
length: 16; size: few; D: .; V: TRBV27; J: TRBJ2-6; CDR3: CASSLIPYSGANVLTF; DNA: TGTGCCAGCAGTCTAATTCCCTACTCTGGGGCCAACGTCCTGACTTTC
length: 15; size: many; D: TRBD1; V: TRBV27; J: TRBJ1-6; CDR3: CASSPPGTANSPLHF; DNA: TGTGCCAGCAGTCCGCCCGGGACAGCTAATTCACCCCTCCACTTT
length: 16; size: .; D: TRBD1; V: TRBV18; J: TRBJ1-2; CDR3: CASSPLPGQGERGYTF; DNA: TGTGCCAGCTCACCTCTCCCAGGACAGGGGGAACGCGGCTACACCTTC
length: 18; size: .; D: .; V: TRBV7-2; J: TRBJ2-7; CDR3: CASSLRWSPVSASYEQYF; DNA: TGTGCCAGCAGCCTTAGATGGTCTCCGGTATCAGCCTCCTACGAGCAGTACTTC
length: 13; size: .; D: .; V: TRBV10-3; J: TRBJ2-5; CDR3: CAIRGDRKETQYF; DNA: TGTGCCATCAGGGGGGACCGTAAAGAGACCCAGTACTTC
length: 15; size: .; D: .; V: TRBV9; J: TRBJ1-5; CDR3: CASSVGPGVNQPQHF; DNA: TGTGCCAGCAGCGTAGGACCAGGGGTCAATCAGCCCCAGCATTTT
length: 14; size: .; D: .; V: TRBV5-1; J: TRBJ2-5; CDR3: CASRVQALQETQYF; DNA: TGCGCCAGCAGGGTGCAGGCCTTACAAGAGACCCAGTACTTC
length: 14; size: .; D: TRBD1; V: TRBV10-3; J: TRBJ2-5; CDR3: CAIRRTGTVETQYF; DNA: TGTGCCATCAGAAGGACAGGGACCGTCGAGACCCAGTACTTC
length: 16; size: .; D: .; V: TRBV9; J: TRBJ2-3; CDR3: CASNPLGASSTDTQYF; DNA: TGTGCCAGCAACCCATTGGGGGCGAGTTCCACAGATACGCAGTATTTT
length: 13; size: .; D: TRBD1; V: TRBV2; J: TRBJ2-5; CDR3: CASSGTGGETQYF; DNA: TGTGCCAGCAGTGGTACAGGGGGAGAGACCCAGTACTTC
length: 16; size: .; D: TRBD1; V: TRBV18; J: TRBJ1-4; CDR3: CASSPRGQGANEKLFF; DNA: TGTGCCAGCTCACCACGGGGACAGGGCGCTAATGAAAAACTGTTTTTT
length: 14; size: .; D: .; V: TRBV2; J: TRBJ1-5; CDR3: CASNVPGGNQPQHF; DNA: TGTGCCAGCAACGTGCCAGGGGGCAATCAGCCCCAGCATTTT
length: 15; size: .; D: TRBD1; V: TRBV5-4; J: TRBJ2-1; CDR3: CASSLEDRDSPEQFF; DNA: TGTGCCAGCAGCTTGGAGGACAGGGATAGTCCTGAGCAGTTCTTC
length: 13; size: .; D: .; V: TRBV10-3; J: TRBJ2-3; CDR3: CAISHPFTDTQYF; DNA: TGTGCCATCAGTCATCCGTTCACAGATACGCAGTATTTT
length: 13; size: .; D: .; V: TRBV6-4; J: TRBJ1-1; CDR3: CASSEIQGTEAFF; DNA: TGTGCCAGCAGTGAGATACAGGGAACTGAAGCTTTCTTT
length: 16; size: .; D: TRBD1; V: TRBV10-3; J: TRBJ2-1; CDR3: CATWNKQGSSYNEQFF; DNA: TGTGCCACCTGGAATAAACAGGGGAGCTCCTACAATGAGCAGTTCTTC
length: 11; size: .; D: .; V: TRBV2; J: TRBJ2-7; CDR3: CASNYAHEQYF; DNA: TGTGCCAGCAATTATGCGCACGAGCAGTACTTC
length: 15; size: .; D: TRBD1; V: TRBV6-5; J: TRBJ2-7; CDR3: CASSSTGGRSYEQYF; DNA: TGTGCCAGCAGTTCGACAGGGGGACGGTCCTACGAGCAGTACTTC
length: 16; size: .; D: .; V: TRBV13; J: TRBJ1-3; CDR3: CASSLKAGPSGNTIYF; DNA: TGTGCCAGCAGCTTAAAAGCAGGGCCCTCTGGAAACACCATATATTTT
length: 16; size: .; D: .; V: TRBV18; J: TRBJ2-7; CDR3: CASSPPGPTRFYEQYF; DNA: TGTGCCAGCTCACCACCGGGGCCGACACGATTCTACGAGCAGTACTTC
length: 14; size: once; D: .; V: TRBV10-3; J: TRBJ1-2; CDR3: CAISESKANYGYTF; DNA: TGTGCCATCAGTGAGTCGAAGGCAAACTATGGCTACACCTTC
length: 16; size: .; D: .; V: TRBV6-5; J: TRBJ1-1; CDR3: CASSYSRKGFGTEAFF; DNA: TGTGCCAGCAGTTACTCGAGGAAGGGGTTCGGCACTGAAGCTTTCTTT